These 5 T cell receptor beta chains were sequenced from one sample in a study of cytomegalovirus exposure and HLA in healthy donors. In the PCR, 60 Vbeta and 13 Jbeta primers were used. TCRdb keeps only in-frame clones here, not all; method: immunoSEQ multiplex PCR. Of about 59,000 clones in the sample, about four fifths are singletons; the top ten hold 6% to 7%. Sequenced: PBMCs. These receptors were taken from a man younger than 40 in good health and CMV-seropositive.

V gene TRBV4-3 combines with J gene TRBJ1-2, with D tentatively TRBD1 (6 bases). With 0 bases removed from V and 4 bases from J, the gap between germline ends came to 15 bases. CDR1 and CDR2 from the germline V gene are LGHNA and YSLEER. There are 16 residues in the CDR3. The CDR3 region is CASSQEEGGGGYGYTF. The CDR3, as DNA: TGCGCCAGCAGCCAAGAGGAGGGAGGGGGAGGCTATGGCTACACCTTC.

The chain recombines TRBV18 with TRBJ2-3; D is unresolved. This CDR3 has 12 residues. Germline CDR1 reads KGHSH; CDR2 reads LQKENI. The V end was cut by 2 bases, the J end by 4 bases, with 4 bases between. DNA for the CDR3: TGTGCCAGCTCACCAGGCCCAGATACGCAGTATTTT. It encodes CASSPGPDTQYF.

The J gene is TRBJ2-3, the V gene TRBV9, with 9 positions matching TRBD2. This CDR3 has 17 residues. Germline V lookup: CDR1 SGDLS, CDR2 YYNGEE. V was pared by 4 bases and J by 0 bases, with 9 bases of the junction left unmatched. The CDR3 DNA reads TGTGCCAGCAGCTTAGATAGCGGGGGCTCTAGCACAGATACGCAGTATTTT. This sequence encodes CASSLDSGGSSTDTQYF.

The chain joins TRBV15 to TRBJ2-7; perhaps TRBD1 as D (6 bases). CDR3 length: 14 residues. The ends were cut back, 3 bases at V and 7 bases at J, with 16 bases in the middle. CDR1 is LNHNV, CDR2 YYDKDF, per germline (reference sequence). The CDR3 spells CATSRGTGFGEQYF. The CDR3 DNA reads TGTGCCACCAGCAGGGGTACAGGGTTTGGAGAGCAGTACTTC.

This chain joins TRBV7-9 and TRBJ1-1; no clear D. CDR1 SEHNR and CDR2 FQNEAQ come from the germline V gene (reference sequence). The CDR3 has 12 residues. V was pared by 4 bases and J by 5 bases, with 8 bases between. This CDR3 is CASSYVRTEAFF. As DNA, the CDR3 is TGTGCCAGCAGCTACGTGAGGACTGAAGCTTTCTTT.